Listed below are T cell receptor beta chains from one sample, sequenced in a study of blood T cell repertoires in COVID-19. Produced via immunoSEQ multiplex PCR; TCRdb's table is partial and in-frame only. Altogether 100,000 to 150,000 clones are present, more than 70% being singletons, with the ten largest covering 3.5% to 4.5%. The specimen was peripheral blood. The source is a man aged 60-69 years with acute or convalescent COVID-19. Both conserved end residues are part of each CDR3. Fields, in order: clone size, J gene, CDR3 length, D gene, V gene, CDR3 protein, CDR3 DNA. The D gene is left open where the match is weak. Clone size is not always given. Where it is, it says once, few, many or a class for expanded clones.

clone_size: -; j_call: TRBJ1-2; cdr3_length: 14; d_call: TRBD1; v_call: TRBV4-2; cdr3_aa: CASSHSTGDDGYTF; cdr3_nt: TGTGCCAGCAGCCATTCGACAGGGGACGATGGCTACACCTTC
clone_size: -; j_call: TRBJ2-6; cdr3_length: 18; d_call: TRBD1; v_call: TRBV27; cdr3_aa: CASSPLDRGRAGANVLTF; cdr3_nt: TGTGCCAGCAGTCCGCTGGACAGGGGAAGGGCTGGGGCCAACGTCCTGACTTTC
clone_size: once; j_call: TRBJ1-1; cdr3_length: 9; d_call: -; v_call: TRBV21-1; cdr3_aa: CASTPKAFF; cdr3_nt: TGTGCCAGCACCCCTAAGGCTTTCTTT
clone_size: -; j_call: TRBJ2-2; cdr3_length: 17; d_call: TRBD2; v_call: TRBV7-3; cdr3_aa: CASSLNPLASNTGELFF; cdr3_nt: TGTGCCAGCAGCTTAAATCCACTAGCGAGTAACACCGGGGAGCTGTTTTTT
clone_size: -; j_call: TRBJ2-1; cdr3_length: 12; d_call: -; v_call: TRBV24-1; cdr3_aa: CATSEAANEQFF; cdr3_nt: TGTGCCACCAGTGAGGCGGCCAATGAGCAGTTCTTC
clone_size: -; j_call: TRBJ2-2; cdr3_length: 17; d_call: -; v_call: TRBV15; cdr3_aa: CATSRDLGLDYTGELFF; cdr3_nt: TGTGCCACCAGCAGAGATCTTGGCCTAGACTACACCGGGGAGCTGTTTTTT
clone_size: -; j_call: TRBJ2-1; cdr3_length: 15; d_call: TRBD2; v_call: TRBV5-4; cdr3_aa: CASSPGTSDYNEQFF; cdr3_nt: TGTGCCAGCAGTCCCGGGACTAGCGACTACAATGAGCAGTTCTTC
clone_size: -; j_call: TRBJ2-7; cdr3_length: 17; d_call: TRBD2; v_call: TRBV7-2; cdr3_aa: CASSLAGPTSGMGEQYF; cdr3_nt: TGTGCCAGCAGCTTAGCGGGCCCAACTAGCGGGATGGGCGAGCAGTACTTC
clone_size: -; j_call: TRBJ2-7; cdr3_length: 16; d_call: TRBD2; v_call: TRBV4-2; cdr3_aa: CASSQDGTGGQYEQYF; cdr3_nt: TGTGCCAGCAGCCAAGATGGAACGGGAGGGCAGTACGAGCAGTACTTC
clone_size: -; j_call: TRBJ2-3; cdr3_length: 17; d_call: -; v_call: TRBV6-2/TRBV6-3; cdr3_aa: CASSYSRFSGHTDTQYF; cdr3_nt: TGTGCCAGCAGTTACTCGAGGTTTTCGGGACACACAGATACGCAGTATTTT
clone_size: -; j_call: TRBJ2-7; cdr3_length: 14; d_call: TRBD2; v_call: TRBV12-5; cdr3_aa: CASGASGILYEQYF; cdr3_nt: TGTGCTAGTGGTGCGAGCGGGATACTATACGAGCAGTACTTC
clone_size: -; j_call: TRBJ1-2; cdr3_length: 15; d_call: -; v_call: TRBV7-2; cdr3_aa: CASTVVGQRVHGYTF; cdr3_nt: TGTGCCAGCACCGTAGTGGGGCAGAGAGTCCATGGCTACACCTTC
clone_size: -; j_call: TRBJ2-7; cdr3_length: 15; d_call: -; v_call: TRBV6-5; cdr3_aa: CATSPLAQSPYEQYF; cdr3_nt: TGTGCCACTTCACCGCTCGCCCAGTCCCCCTACGAGCAGTACTTC
clone_size: -; j_call: TRBJ1-1; cdr3_length: 15; d_call: TRBD1; v_call: TRBV18; cdr3_aa: CASSSQSDRAGEAFF; cdr3_nt: TGTGCCAGCTCATCGCAGTCGGACAGGGCGGGGGAAGCTTTCTTT
clone_size: -; j_call: TRBJ1-1; cdr3_length: 13; d_call: TRBD1; v_call: TRBV7-2; cdr3_aa: CASRMQGATEAFF; cdr3_nt: TGTGCCAGCAGGATGCAGGGGGCCACTGAAGCTTTCTTT
clone_size: -; j_call: TRBJ2-5; cdr3_length: 14; d_call: -; v_call: TRBV27; cdr3_aa: CASSAWGPQETQYF; cdr3_nt: TGTGCCAGCAGTGCATGGGGGCCCCAAGAGACCCAGTACTTC
clone_size: few; j_call: TRBJ2-2; cdr3_length: 18; d_call: -; v_call: TRBV11-2; cdr3_aa: CASIPSSHTEIRAGELFF; cdr3_nt: TGTGCCAGCATCCCATCCTCCCATACGGAAATCAGGGCCGGGGAGCTGTTTTTT
clone_size: -; j_call: TRBJ2-7; cdr3_length: 14; d_call: -; v_call: TRBV5-1; cdr3_aa: CASSFRVTGYEQYF; cdr3_nt: TGCGCCAGCAGCTTCAGGGTGACGGGCTACGAGCAGTACTTC
clone_size: -; j_call: TRBJ2-1; cdr3_length: 16; d_call: -; v_call: TRBV12-2; cdr3_aa: CASRPRLAGGCNEQFF; cdr3_nt: TGTGCAAGTCGCCCCCGACTAGCGGGAGGGTGCAATGAGCAGTTCTTC
clone_size: -; j_call: TRBJ2-7; cdr3_length: 14; d_call: -; v_call: TRBV3-1/TRBV3-2; cdr3_aa: CASSQGAGPYEQYF; cdr3_nt: TGTGCCAGCAGCCAAGGAGCAGGCCCCTACGAGCAGTACTTC
clone_size: few; j_call: TRBJ2-1; cdr3_length: 13; d_call: TRBD1; v_call: TRBV7-3; cdr3_aa: CASSFGTANEQFF; cdr3_nt: TGTGCCAGCAGCTTTGGGACAGCCAATGAGCAGTTCTTC
clone_size: -; j_call: TRBJ2-7; cdr3_length: 15; d_call: TRBD2; v_call: TRBV5-1; cdr3_aa: CASSLGGTRDYEQYF; cdr3_nt: TGCGCCAGCAGCTTGGGCGGGACTAGAGATTACGAGCAGTACTTC
clone_size: -; j_call: TRBJ2-3; cdr3_length: 16; d_call: TRBD2; v_call: TRBV3-1/TRBV3-2; cdr3_aa: CASSHIAGSSTDTQYF; cdr3_nt: TGTGCCAGCAGCCACATAGCGGGGTCTAGCACAGATACGCAGTATTTT
clone_size: -; j_call: TRBJ2-2; cdr3_length: 16; d_call: -; v_call: TRBV5-6; cdr3_aa: CASTRLGVPNTGELFF; cdr3_nt: TGTGCCAGCACCCGGCTCGGGGTCCCTAACACCGGGGAGCTGTTTTTT
clone_size: -; j_call: TRBJ2-1; cdr3_length: 15; d_call: -; v_call: TRBV7-2; cdr3_aa: CASSLEGQSLSEQFF; cdr3_nt: TGTGCCAGCAGCTTAGAAGGACAGTCCCTTAGTGAGCAGTTCTTC
clone_size: -; j_call: TRBJ2-2; cdr3_length: 15; d_call: -; v_call: TRBV27; cdr3_aa: CASSLTGTNTGELFF; cdr3_nt: TGTGCCAGCAGTTTAACCGGGACGAACACCGGGGAGCTGTTTTTT
clone_size: -; j_call: TRBJ1-4; cdr3_length: 16; d_call: TRBD1; v_call: TRBV4-2; cdr3_aa: CASSLLGQASNEKLFF; cdr3_nt: TGTGCCAGCAGCCTCCTCGGACAGGCCTCCAATGAAAAACTGTTTTTT
clone_size: once; j_call: TRBJ2-1; cdr3_length: 14; d_call: TRBD1; v_call: TRBV7-2; cdr3_aa: CASRQGATYNEQFF; cdr3_nt: TGTGCCAGCAGACAGGGGGCGACCTACAATGAGCAGTTCTTC
clone_size: -; j_call: TRBJ2-3; cdr3_length: 17; d_call: -; v_call: TRBV2; cdr3_aa: CASRPKITGISTDTQYF; cdr3_nt: TGTGCCAGCAGGCCTAAGATTACAGGGATTAGCACAGATACGCAGTATTTT
clone_size: -; j_call: TRBJ2-7; cdr3_length: 14; d_call: TRBD1; v_call: TRBV5-4; cdr3_aa: CASSLGDRAYEQYF; cdr3_nt: TGTGCCAGCAGCCTGGGAGACAGGGCCTACGAGCAGTACTTC
clone_size: -; j_call: TRBJ2-3; cdr3_length: 17; d_call: TRBD2; v_call: TRBV15; cdr3_aa: CATSRGTSGRGADTQYF; cdr3_nt: TGTGCCACCAGCAGAGGGACTAGCGGGAGGGGGGCAGATACGCAGTATTTT
clone_size: -; j_call: TRBJ1-1; cdr3_length: 13; d_call: -; v_call: TRBV6-5; cdr3_aa: CASSSQATTEAFF; cdr3_nt: TGTGCCAGCAGCTCCCAAGCCACCACTGAAGCTTTCTTT
clone_size: -; j_call: TRBJ2-5; cdr3_length: 17; d_call: TRBD2; v_call: TRBV4-1; cdr3_aa: CASSQDGAGGPQETQYF; cdr3_nt: TGCGCCAGCAGCCAAGATGGCGCGGGAGGGCCCCAAGAGACCCAGTACTTC
clone_size: -; j_call: TRBJ1-2; cdr3_length: 14; d_call: -; v_call: TRBV7-8; cdr3_aa: CASSLAGRANGYTF; cdr3_nt: TGTGCCAGCAGCTTAGCTGGCAGGGCCAATGGCTACACCTTC
clone_size: -; j_call: TRBJ1-3; cdr3_length: 17; d_call: -; v_call: TRBV30; cdr3_aa: CAWSSLTEATSGNTIYF; cdr3_nt: TGTGCCTGGAGTTCCTTAACCGAGGCGACCTCTGGAAACACCATATATTTT
clone_size: -; j_call: TRBJ2-2; cdr3_length: 13; d_call: -; v_call: TRBV7-2; cdr3_aa: CASREGIAGELFF; cdr3_nt: TGTGCCAGCAGGGAGGGCATTGCCGGGGAGCTGTTTTTT
clone_size: -; j_call: TRBJ2-1; cdr3_length: 15; d_call: -; v_call: TRBV11-3; cdr3_aa: CASSLDSGKANEQFF; cdr3_nt: TGTGCCAGCAGCTTAGATAGCGGTAAAGCCAATGAGCAGTTCTTC
clone_size: -; j_call: TRBJ1-2; cdr3_length: 12; d_call: -; v_call: TRBV28; cdr3_aa: CASGGVYYGYTF; cdr3_nt: TGTGCCAGCGGCGGGGTTTATTATGGCTACACCTTC
clone_size: -; j_call: TRBJ2-2; cdr3_length: 13; d_call: -; v_call: TRBV3-1/TRBV3-2; cdr3_aa: CASSQGSTGELFF; cdr3_nt: TGTGCCAGCAGCCAAGGGAGCACCGGGGAGCTGTTTTTT
clone_size: -; j_call: TRBJ1-5; cdr3_length: 16; d_call: -; v_call: TRBV6-2/TRBV6-3; cdr3_aa: CASSPLGGGGNQPQHF; cdr3_nt: TGTGCCAGCAGCCCCCTCGGGGGGGGTGGGAATCAGCCCCAGCATTTT
clone_size: -; j_call: TRBJ2-5; cdr3_length: 16; d_call: TRBD1; v_call: TRBV24-1; cdr3_aa: CATSDQGTGKRETQYF; cdr3_nt: TGTGCCACCAGTGATCAAGGGACAGGGAAACGGGAGACCCAGTACTTC
clone_size: -; j_call: TRBJ2-3; cdr3_length: 15; d_call: -; v_call: TRBV5-6; cdr3_aa: CASSLGTISTDTQYF; cdr3_nt: TGTGCCAGCAGCCTAGGGACAATTAGCACAGATACGCAGTATTTT
clone_size: -; j_call: TRBJ1-2; cdr3_length: 12; d_call: TRBD1; v_call: TRBV2; cdr3_aa: CASEGQGRDYTF; cdr3_nt: TGTGCCAGCGAGGGACAGGGAAGGGACTACACCTTC
clone_size: -; j_call: TRBJ2-5; cdr3_length: 16; d_call: -; v_call: TRBV19; cdr3_aa: CASGGGTANFQETQYF; cdr3_nt: TGTGCCAGTGGAGGCGGGACAGCCAACTTCCAAGAGACCCAGTACTTC
clone_size: -; j_call: TRBJ2-1; cdr3_length: 17; d_call: -; v_call: TRBV4-1; cdr3_aa: CASSQEWGGGLYNEQFF; cdr3_nt: TGCGCCAGCAGCCAAGAATGGGGAGGAGGGCTATACAATGAGCAGTTCTTC
clone_size: -; j_call: TRBJ2-1; cdr3_length: 15; d_call: TRBD2; v_call: TRBV7-6; cdr3_aa: CASSLSSGSFAEQFF; cdr3_nt: TGTGCCAGCAGCTTATCTAGCGGGAGTTTCGCTGAGCAGTTCTTC
clone_size: few; j_call: TRBJ2-7; cdr3_length: 16; d_call: TRBD2; v_call: TRBV27; cdr3_aa: CASSLALTSGRFEQYF; cdr3_nt: TGTGCCAGCAGTTTGGCGCTGACTAGCGGGAGGTTCGAGCAGTACTTC
clone_size: -; j_call: TRBJ2-2; cdr3_length: 15; d_call: -; v_call: TRBV7-9; cdr3_aa: CASSTPAGHTGELFF; cdr3_nt: TGTGCCAGCAGCACACCCGCAGGGCACACCGGGGAGCTGTTTTTT
clone_size: -; j_call: TRBJ2-2; cdr3_length: 16; d_call: TRBD1; v_call: TRBV5-1; cdr3_aa: CASSFLQGADTGELFF; cdr3_nt: TGCGCCAGCAGCTTTTTGCAGGGGGCGGACACCGGGGAGCTGTTTTTT
clone_size: -; j_call: TRBJ2-2; cdr3_length: 18; d_call: TRBD1; v_call: TRBV5-1; cdr3_aa: CASSQPGGQGGDTGELFF; cdr3_nt: TGCGCCAGCAGCCAGCCCGGGGGACAGGGTGGTGACACCGGGGAGCTGTTTTTT
clone_size: -; j_call: TRBJ2-5; cdr3_length: 15; d_call: TRBD2; v_call: TRBV15; cdr3_aa: CATSSPGTSGETQYF; cdr3_nt: TGTGCCACCAGCAGCCCAGGGACTAGCGGGGAGACCCAGTACTTC
clone_size: once; j_call: TRBJ2-3; cdr3_length: 17; d_call: -; v_call: TRBV28; cdr3_aa: CASSPTVYDQGTDTQYF; cdr3_nt: TGTGCCAGCAGTCCCACCGTTTACGACCAGGGAACAGATACGCAGTATTTT
clone_size: -; j_call: TRBJ2-1; cdr3_length: 15; d_call: TRBD2; v_call: TRBV27; cdr3_aa: CASSLGTSDYNEQFF; cdr3_nt: TGTGCCAGCAGTTTGGGCACTAGCGACTACAATGAGCAGTTCTTC
clone_size: -; j_call: TRBJ1-5; cdr3_length: 16; d_call: TRBD1; v_call: TRBV28; cdr3_aa: CASSLGTGYGNQPQHF; cdr3_nt: TGTGCCAGCAGTTTGGGGACAGGGTATGGGAATCAGCCCCAGCATTTT
clone_size: -; j_call: TRBJ2-5; cdr3_length: 13; d_call: -; v_call: TRBV10-3; cdr3_aa: CAISYRQEETQYF; cdr3_nt: TGTGCCATCAGTTACAGGCAGGAAGAGACCCAGTACTTC
clone_size: -; j_call: TRBJ2-7; cdr3_length: 13; d_call: -; v_call: TRBV2; cdr3_aa: CASRPTVGYEQYF; cdr3_nt: TGTGCCAGTCGCCCGACAGTCGGCTACGAGCAGTACTTC
clone_size: -; j_call: TRBJ2-5; cdr3_length: 15; d_call: TRBD1; v_call: TRBV6-4; cdr3_aa: CASSEGAGGEETQYF; cdr3_nt: TGTGCCAGCAGTGAGGGGGCAGGGGGCGAGGAGACCCAGTACTTC